This T cell receptor beta chain was recorded in a study of cytomegalovirus exposure and HLA in healthy donors. Notes on the study in general: Upon later analysis, HLA-associated TCR beta chains proved more clonally expanded than other, equally common chains. Data from an earlier analysis indicated that most TCR beta V segments were productive either about 87% or about 30% of the time. Compared with the approximately 700-donor mean, an Asian-associated ancestry cluster reportedly had fewer N-insertions, according to a later analysis.

As concerns this clone: Its antigen is currently unknown.

PCR primers comprised 60 Vbeta and 13 Jbeta primers. Sequencing used immunoSEQ multiplex PCR; TCRdb keeps in-frame clones, though not all of them. Of around 150,000 clones detected, approximately 88% appear once; the ten largest clones hold around 0.93%. Germline V gene sequence: CDR1 SNHLY, CDR2 FYNNEI. Trimming removed 6 bases from V and 5 bases from J; junction bases left unmatched: 8. This CDR3 comprises 15 residues. The sequenced sample consisted of PBMCs. The chain combines TRBV2 with TRBJ1-5; TRBD1 matches at 9 bases. This receptor was taken from a young woman in good health and CMV-seronegative. CDR3 sequence reads: CASRHPGQGYQPQHF. Here the CDR3 DNA reads TGTGCCAGCAGACACCCGGGACAGGGTTATCAGCCCCAGCATTTT.